This passage covers 29 T cell receptor beta chains from one sample sequenced in a study of shared clonotypes between healthy human individuals. Method: immunoSEQ multiplex PCR; TCRdb's copy keeps in-frame clones and lacks some. Here the sample spans around 1.6 million clones, 95% to 99% being singletons. Specimen: naive CD4+ T cells sorted from blood. Sample subset: CD45RA+ positively selected. These receptors all come from a man under 40 in good health.

The V and J genes are TRBV27 and TRBJ2-6; D is ambiguous. Germline V gene lookup returns CDR1 MNHEY and CDR2 SMNVEV (reference sequence). This CDR3 has 18 residues. The V and J ends lost 0 bases and 0 bases respectively, with 12 bases between them. The CDR3 region is CASSLSRLGGSGANVLTF. DNA of the CDR3: TGTGCCAGCAGTTTATCTCGACTGGGTGGCTCTGGGGCCAACGTCCTGACTTTC. Full variable domain (outside the CDR3, taken from reference TRBV27 and TRBJ2-6): EAQVTQNPRYLITVTGKKLTVTCSQNMNHEYMSWYRQDPGLGLRQIYYSMNVEVTDKGDVPEGYKVSRKEKRNFPLILESPSPNQTSLYFCASSLSRLGGSGANVLTFGAGSRLTVL.

This clone was recorded once. This sequence joins TRBV11-2 and TRBJ1-2; D remains ambiguous. This CDR3 has 15 residues. Germline V lookup: CDR1 SGHAT, CDR2 FQNNGV. Trimming left V 4 bases short and J 0 bases short, with 12 bases between. The CDR3 loop is CASSSSRTANYGYTF. The CDR3 DNA is TGTGCCAGCAGCTCTTCGCGGACGGCTAACTATGGCTACACCTTC.

To note about this clone: Other DNA variants within this sample encode the same CDR3. V is TRBV5-1 and J is TRBJ1-1; perhaps TRBD1 as D (5 bases). V lost 2 bases and J 5 bases, leaving 13 bases between the germline ends. The CDR3 contains 14 residues. Germline-derived CDR1 and CDR2 are SGHRS and YFSETQ. Here the CDR3 reads CASSFTQGSTEAFF. Here the CDR3 DNA reads TGCGCCAGCAGCTTTACCCAGGGTTCTACTGAAGCTTTCTTT.

The chain has TRBV4-3 and TRBJ2-3, with 14 bases fitting TRBD2. CDR1 LGHNA and CDR2 YSLEER come from the germline V gene. V shed 1 base and J 4 bases; nucleotides not matched to a gene: 13. The CDR3 has 20 residues. The CDR3: CASSQVVGAGLAGAADTQYF. The CDR3 DNA is TGCGCCAGCAGCCAAGTGGTGGGTGCGGGACTAGCGGGAGCCGCAGATACGCAGTATTTT.

The chain joins TRBV9 to TRBJ2-3; 8 bases align to TRBD2. There are 18 residues in the CDR3. Germline CDR1 is SGDLS and CDR2 is YYNGEE. V shed 0 bases and J 2 bases; nucleotides not matched to a gene: 11. The CDR3 region is CASSVGGRAGGITDTQYF. CDR3 DNA: TGTGCCAGCAGCGTAGGAGGGAGGGCGGGAGGCATCACAGATACGCAGTATTTT.

The chain joins TRBV10-1 to TRBJ2-3; D perhaps matches TRBD2 (5 bases). V lost 5 bases and J lost 0, with 9 bases in between. Germline V gene data show CDR1 as WNHNN and CDR2 as SYGVQD (reference sequence). There are 14 residues in the CDR3. The chain's CDR3 is CASSSGPSTDTQYF. In DNA, the CDR3 is TGCGCCAGCAGTAGCGGCCCTAGCACAGATACGCAGTATTTT.

This rearrangement joins TRBV29-1 to TRBJ2-3; D gene unclear. With 4 bases removed from V and 0 bases from J, the gap between germline ends came to 14 bases. This CDR3 region has 15 residues. Germline V CDR1 and CDR2: SQVTM, ANQGSEA. For the CDR3, the DNA is TGCAGCGTTGGCTTACACGGCACTAGCACAGATACGCAGTATTTT. Amino acid sequence: CSVGLHGTSTDTQYF.

The chain couples TRBV7-9 to TRBJ2-3; 7 nucleotides align to TRBD2. The CDR3 sequence is 13 residues long. V lost 1 base and J lost 13; bases outside the gene matches: 8. Germline V gene data show CDR1 as SEHNR and CDR2 as FQNEAQ (reference sequence). CDR3 sequence (DNA): TGTGCCAGCAGCTTAGAAGCGGGAAAAACTGAGTATTTT. It codes for CASSLEAGKTEYF.

The V and J genes are TRBV5-1 and TRBJ2-3; D is unclear. Germline lookup yields CDR1 SGHRS and CDR2 YFSETQ. The CDR3 extends over 16 amino acids. Trimming stripped 4 bases from V and 5 bases from J, with 20 bases between. CDR3: CASSIMTHALGDTQYF. The CDR3 nucleotides are TGCGCCAGCAGCATAATGACTCACGCCCTTGGAGATACGCAGTATTTT. Together with reference TRBV5-1 and TRBJ2-3, the CDR3 gives the full variable domain: KAGVTQTPRYLIKTRGQQVTLSCSPISGHRSVSWYQQTPGQGLQFLFEYFSETQRNKGNFPGRFSGRQFSNSRSEMNVSTLELGDSALYLCASSIMTHALGDTQYFGPGTRLTVL.

This chain connects TRBV19 to TRBJ2-7; D remains ambiguous. The CDR3 runs 15 residues. CDR1 and CDR2 (germline): LNHDA, SQIVND (reference sequence). V lost 6 bases and J 3 bases, leaving 18 bases between the germline ends. The CDR3 loop is CASSNGVDIVYEQYF. In DNA, the CDR3 is TGTGCCAGTAGCAATGGCGTCGACATCGTCTACGAGCAGTACTTC.

The CDR3 is CASSLGLVISYEQYF. DNA for the CDR3: TGTGCCAGCAGCTTAGGTTTGGTTATATCCTACGAGCAGTACTTC. The gene calls are TRBV7-9 and TRBJ2-7; D is unresolved. Trimming left V 1 base short and J 1 base short, with 11 bases between. Germline V gives CDR1 SEHNR, CDR2 FQNEAQ (reference sequence). The CDR3 extends over 15 amino acids.

The gene calls are TRBV19 and TRBJ2-2; D possibly corresponds to TRBD1 (6 bases). Germline V lookup: CDR1 LNHDA, CDR2 SQIVND (reference sequence). The CDR3 is 15 residues long. Trimming shortened V by 5 bases and J by 1 base, and 11 bases separated the two germline ends. The CDR3 DNA sequence: TGTGCCAGTAGTCATCCAGGGGAGAACACCGGGGAGCTGTTTTTT. Residues: CASSHPGENTGELFF. Based on the CDR3 plus reference TRBV19 and TRBJ2-2, the full variable domain is DGGITQSPKYLFRKEGQNVTLSCEQNLNHDAMYWYRQDPGQGLRLIYYSQIVNDFQKGDIAEGYSVSREKKESFPLTVTSAQKNPTAFYLCASSHPGENTGELFFGEGSRLTVL.

The chain joins TRBV7-9 to TRBJ1-1, with 7 bases identical to TRBD1. The CDR3 is made up of 17 amino acids. The V gene's germline CDR1 is SEHNR and CDR2 FQNEAQ (reference sequence). The V gene end was trimmed by 3 bases and the J gene end by 0 bases; junction bases not matched to a gene: 10. The CDR3 loop is CASSLASTGLMNTEAFF. CDR3 coding DNA: TGTGCCAGCAGCTTGGCGTCGACAGGGCTAATGAACACTGAAGCTTTCTTT.

Only one count was recorded for this clone. V usage is TRBV29-1 and J usage is TRBJ2-6; D unresolved. Germline V CDR1 and CDR2: SQVTM, ANQGSEA. This CDR3 is built from 17 residues. Trimming shortened V by 0 bases and J by 0 bases, and 12 bases separated the two germline ends. The chain's CDR3 is CSVEEGAPISGANVLTF. For the CDR3, the DNA is TGCAGCGTTGAAGAGGGCGCCCCCATCTCTGGGGCCAACGTCCTGACTTTC.

The J gene is TRBJ2-5, the V gene TRBV14, with 11 bases identical to TRBD2. Trimming took 0 bases from V and 5 from J; bases not matched to a gene: 8. CDR1 and CDR2 from the germline V gene are SGHDN and FVKESK. There are 17 residues in the CDR3. In DNA form, the CDR3 reads TGTGCCAGCAGCCAAGAACTAGCGGGAGTTACGGGGGAGACCCAGTACTTC. It is translated as CASSQELAGVTGETQYF.

V gene TRBV5-6 combines with J gene TRBJ2-3, with D possibly TRBD1 on 6 matching bases. The germline V gene has CDR1 SGHDT and CDR2 YYEEEE. This CDR3 spans 15 amino acids. V lost 0 bases and J lost 10, with 18 bases in between. CDR3 coding DNA: TGTGCCAGCAGCTTGGGAGACAGGCTTTTGATTGCGCAGTATTTT. Its translation: CASSLGDRLLIAQYF. The full variable domain, rest sourced from reference TRBV5-6 and TRBJ2-3, is DAGVTQSPTHLIKTRGQQVTLRCSPKSGHDTVSWYQQALGQGPQFIFQYYEEEERQRGNFPDRFSGHQFPNYSSELNVNALLLGDSALYLCASSLGDRLLIAQYFGPGTRLTVL.

The V and J genes are TRBV28 and TRBJ2-5; 7 nucleotides match TRBD1. Germline CDR1 and CDR2: MDHEN and SYDVKM. The CDR3 runs to 15 residues. V gave up 5 bases and J gave up 3 bases; unmatched junction bases: 9. CDR3 amino acids: CASSTSRQGKETQYF. CDR3 coding DNA: TGTGCCAGCAGTACCTCTAGACAGGGTAAAGAGACCCAGTACTTC.

This clone was seen a handful of times. This chain uses TRBV11-2 with TRBJ2-2, with TRBD1 as a possible D gene (6 bases). The CDR3 sequence is 14 residues long. Looked up from germline, CDR1 is SGHAT and CDR2 is FQNNGV. V shed 3 bases and J shed 1 base, with 6 bases lying between them. CDR3 nucleotides: TGTGCCAGCAGCTTGACAGGGAACACCGGGGAGCTGTTTTTT. Its protein product is CASSLTGNTGELFF.

The chain carries TRBV6-5 and TRBJ2-3, with TRBD1 matching over 9 bases. Trimming cost V 0 bases and J 6 bases; bases outside gene matches: 7. CDR1 is MNHEY and CDR2 is SVGAGI in the germline V gene. The CDR3 is 16 amino acids. CDR3 sequence: CASSYSQGQGSDTQYF. The CDR3 bases are TGTGCCAGCAGTTACTCGCAGGGACAGGGATCCGATACGCAGTATTTT.

The rearrangement links TRBV19 to TRBJ2-2; 12 bases align to TRBD2. Germline CDR1 is LNHDA and CDR2 is SQIVND (reference sequence). The CDR3 has 16 residues. The V gene end was trimmed by 7 bases and the J gene end by 0 bases; junction bases not matched to a gene: 3. DNA for the CDR3: TGTGCCAGTACACGACTAGCGGGAGCGAACACCGGGGAGCTGTTTTTT. Translation gives CASTRLAGANTGELFF.

The chain joins TRBV28 to TRBJ1-5, with D perhaps TRBD1 (5 bases). Germline values: CDR1 MDHEN, CDR2 SYDVKM. The V and J ends lost 0 bases and 3 bases respectively, with 15 bases between them. The CDR3 is 17 amino acids. CDR3 DNA sequence: TGTGCCAGCAGTTTATGGGGGCTCCCCCCAGCCAATCAGCCCCAGCATTTT. It codes for CASSLWGLPPANQPQHF.

The rearrangement links TRBV5-1 to TRBJ1-2; no clear D gene. The CDR3 has 13 residues. The V gene lost 1 base and the J gene lost 4 bases, with 8 bases spanning the gap. From germline, CDR1 is SGHRS and CDR2 YFSETQ. For the CDR3, the DNA is TGCGCCAGCAGCTTGTGGGTCGGCTATGGCTACACCTTC. Translating gives CASSLWVGYGYTF.

V is TRBV29-1 and J is TRBJ2-5; 12 nucleotides match TRBD2. This CDR3 comprises 13 residues. J lost 9 bases, V lost 6 bases, and 8 bases had no gene match. CDR1 SQVTM and CDR2 ANQGSEA come from the germline V gene. The CDR3 DNA is TGCAGCGTGGCCACTAGCGGGAGGTGGTCCCAGTACTTC. Residues: CSVATSGRWSQYF. Drawing the rest from reference TRBV29-1 and TRBJ2-5, the complete variable domain is SAVISQKPSRDICQRGTSLTIQCQVDSQVTMMFWYRQQPGQSLTLIATANQGSEATYESGFVIDKFPISRPNLTFSTLTVSNMSPEDSSIYLCSVATSGRWSQYFGPGTRLLVL.

The chain combines TRBV5-1 with TRBJ2-3; 7 nucleotides match TRBD2. Unmatched junction bases numbered 9, after V lost 2 bases and J lost 0 bases. Germline CDR1 and CDR2: SGHRS and YFSETQ. The CDR3 runs 17 residues. The CDR3 region is CASSFPSSGHSTDTQYF. The CDR3 coding sequence is TGCGCCAGCAGCTTTCCGTCTAGCGGACACAGCACAGATACGCAGTATTTT.

The gene calls are TRBV7-2 and TRBJ2-1; D perhaps matches TRBD2 (5 bases). Trimming shortened V by 3 bases and J by 10 bases, and 25 bases separated the two germline ends. Germline V gene data show CDR1 as SGHTA and CDR2 as FQGNSA. This CDR3 region has 17 residues. The CDR3: CASSFEKTAVPSGEQFF. Here the CDR3 DNA reads TGTGCCAGCAGCTTCGAAAAAACGGCGGTCCCCTCGGGGGAGCAGTTCTTC.

Worth noting for this clone: The same CDR3 also results from other DNA sequences found in this sample. This rearrangement joins TRBV9 to TRBJ1-1, with a possible D match to TRBD1 (5 bases). The V end was cut by 0 bases, the J end by 1 base, with 10 bases between. This CDR3 comprises 15 residues. The germline V gene encodes CDR1 SGDLS and CDR2 YYNGEE. In DNA, the CDR3 is TGTGCCAGCAGCGTAGGTCCAGGGCCGAACACTGAAGCTTTCTTT. It codes for CASSVGPGPNTEAFF.

The V gene is TRBV7-8, the J gene TRBJ2-7, with TRBD2 matching 7 bases. The germline V gene encodes CDR1 SGHVS and CDR2 FQNEAQ. V gave up 5 bases and J gave up 4 bases; unmatched junction bases: 17. This CDR3 spans 17 amino acids. As DNA, the CDR3 is TGTGCCAGCAGCGTTATGATGTGGGAGGGCCTTGAGTACGAGCAGTACTTC. Protein product: CASSVMMWEGLEYEQYF.

This chain joins TRBV18 and TRBJ1-4; possibly TRBD1 for D (6 bases). Trimming left V 3 bases short and J 8 bases short, with 13 bases between. The CDR3 loop spans 14 amino acids. Germline values: CDR1 KGHSH, CDR2 LQKENI. CDR3 DNA sequence: TGTGCCAGCTCACCGACAGGACGGCAGGAAAAACTGTTTTTT. Protein: CASSPTGRQEKLFF.

The chain carries TRBV5-1 and TRBJ2-1, with 11 bases matching TRBD1. Germline loops: CDR1 SGHRS, CDR2 YFSETQ. The junction had 7 bases not matched to a gene; V was cut back by 2 bases and J by 6 bases. CDR3 length: 16 residues. DNA of the CDR3: TGCGCCAGCAGCTTCTCCCCGGGACAGGGGGTCAATGAGCAGTTCTTC. Protein sequence: CASSFSPGQGVNEQFF.